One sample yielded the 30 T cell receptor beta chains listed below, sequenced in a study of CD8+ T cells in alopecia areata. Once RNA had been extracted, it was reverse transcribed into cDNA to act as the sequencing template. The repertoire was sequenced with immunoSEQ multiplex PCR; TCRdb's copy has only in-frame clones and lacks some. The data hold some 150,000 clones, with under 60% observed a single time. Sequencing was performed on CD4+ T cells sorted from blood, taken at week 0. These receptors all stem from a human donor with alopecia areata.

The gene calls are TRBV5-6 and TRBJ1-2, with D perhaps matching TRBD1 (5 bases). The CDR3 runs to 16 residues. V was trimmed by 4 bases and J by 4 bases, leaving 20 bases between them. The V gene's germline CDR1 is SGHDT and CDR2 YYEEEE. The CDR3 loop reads CASSPPRLRVFYGYTF. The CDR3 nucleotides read TGTGCCAGCAGCCCCCCAAGGCTCAGGGTTTTCTATGGCTACACCTTC.

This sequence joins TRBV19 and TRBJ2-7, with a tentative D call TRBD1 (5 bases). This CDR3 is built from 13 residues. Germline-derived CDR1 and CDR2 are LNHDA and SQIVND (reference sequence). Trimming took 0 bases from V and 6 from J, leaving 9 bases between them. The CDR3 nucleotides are TGTGCCAGTAGTATAGATTGGGGCGGCGAGCAGTACTTC. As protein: CASSIDWGGEQYF.

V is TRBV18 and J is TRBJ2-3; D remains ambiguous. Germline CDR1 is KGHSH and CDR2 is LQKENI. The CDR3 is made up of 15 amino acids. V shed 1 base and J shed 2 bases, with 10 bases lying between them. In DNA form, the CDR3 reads TGTGCCAGCTCACCACGGGAAGCTATCACAGATACGCAGTATTTT. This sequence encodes CASSPREAITDTQYF.

In nucleotides, the CDR3 is TGTGCCAGCAGCGGCGGAGGCTCCCTAGCCAAAAACATTCAGTACTTC. This translates into CASSGGGSLAKNIQYF. The rearrangement links TRBV11-2 to TRBJ2-4; TRBD2 might be the D (5 bases). The ends were cut back, 5 bases at V and 0 bases at J, with 14 bases in the middle. Looked up from germline, CDR1 is SGHAT and CDR2 is FQNNGV. This CDR3 is built from 16 residues.

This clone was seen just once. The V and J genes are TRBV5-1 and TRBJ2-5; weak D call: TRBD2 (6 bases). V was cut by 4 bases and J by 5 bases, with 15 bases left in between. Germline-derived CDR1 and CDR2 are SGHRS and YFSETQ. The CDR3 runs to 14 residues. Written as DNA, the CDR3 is TGCGCCAGCAGCCCGGTGGAGGGCGGGGAGACCCAGTACTTC. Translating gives CASSPVEGGETQYF. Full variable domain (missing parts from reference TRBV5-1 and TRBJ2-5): KAGVTQTPRYLIKTRGQQVTLSCSPISGHRSVSWYQQTPGQGLQFLFEYFSETQRNKGNFPGRFSGRQFSNSRSEMNVSTLELGDSALYLCASSPVEGGETQYFGPGTRLLVL.

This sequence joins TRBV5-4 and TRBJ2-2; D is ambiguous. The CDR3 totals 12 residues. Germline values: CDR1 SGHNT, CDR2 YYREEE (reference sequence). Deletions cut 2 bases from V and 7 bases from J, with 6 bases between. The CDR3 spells CASSFNDGELFF. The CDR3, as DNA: TGTGCCAGCAGCTTTAACGACGGGGAGCTGTTTTTT.

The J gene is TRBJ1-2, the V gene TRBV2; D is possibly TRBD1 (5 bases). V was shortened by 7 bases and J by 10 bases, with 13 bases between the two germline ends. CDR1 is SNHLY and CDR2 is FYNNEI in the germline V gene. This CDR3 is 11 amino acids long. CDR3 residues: CASTGERDYTF. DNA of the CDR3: TGTGCCAGCACGGGGGAACGGGACTACACCTTC.

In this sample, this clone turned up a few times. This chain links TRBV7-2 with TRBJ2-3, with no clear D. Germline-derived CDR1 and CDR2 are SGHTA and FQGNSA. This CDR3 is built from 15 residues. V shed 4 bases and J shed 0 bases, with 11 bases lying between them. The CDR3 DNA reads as TGTGCCAGCAGCTCGCAGCCCCCTAGCACAGATACGCAGTATTTT. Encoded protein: CASSSQPPSTDTQYF. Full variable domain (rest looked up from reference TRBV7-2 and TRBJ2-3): GAGVSQSPSNKVTEKGKDVELRCDPISGHTALYWYRQSLGQGLEFLIYFQGNSAPDKSGLPSDRFSAERTGGSVSTLTIQRTQQEDSAVYLCASSSQPPSTDTQYFGPGTRLTVL.

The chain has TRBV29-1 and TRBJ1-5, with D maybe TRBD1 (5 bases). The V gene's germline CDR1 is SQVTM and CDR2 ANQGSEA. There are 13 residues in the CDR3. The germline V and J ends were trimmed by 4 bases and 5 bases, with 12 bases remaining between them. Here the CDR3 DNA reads TGCAGCGTTGCGTCGGGGCTGGATCAGCCCCAGCATTTT. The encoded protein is CSVASGLDQPQHF. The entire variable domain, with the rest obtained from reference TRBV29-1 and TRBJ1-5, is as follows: SAVISQKPSRDICQRGTSLTIQCQVDSQVTMMFWYRQQPGQSLTLIATANQGSEATYESGFVIDKFPISRPNLTFSTLTVSNMSPEDSSIYLCSVASGLDQPQHFGDGTRLSIL.

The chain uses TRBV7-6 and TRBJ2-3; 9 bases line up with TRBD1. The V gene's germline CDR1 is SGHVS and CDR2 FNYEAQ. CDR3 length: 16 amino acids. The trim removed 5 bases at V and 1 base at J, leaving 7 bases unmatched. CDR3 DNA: TGTGCCAGCAGCCCCTCGGGACAGGGTCGCACAGATACGCAGTATTTT. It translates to CASSPSGQGRTDTQYF.

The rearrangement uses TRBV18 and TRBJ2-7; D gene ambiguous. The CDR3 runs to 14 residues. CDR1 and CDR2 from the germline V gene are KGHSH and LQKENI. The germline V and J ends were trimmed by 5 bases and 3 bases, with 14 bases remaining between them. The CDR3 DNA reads TGTGCCAGCTCAGCTCGACAACAAGTCTACGAGCAGTACTTC. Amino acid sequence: CASSARQQVYEQYF.

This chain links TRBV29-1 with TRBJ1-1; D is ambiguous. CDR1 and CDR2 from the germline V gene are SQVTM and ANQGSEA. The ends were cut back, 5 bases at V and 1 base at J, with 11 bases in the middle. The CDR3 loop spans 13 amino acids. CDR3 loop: CSVQTATNTEAFF. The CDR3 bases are TGCAGCGTTCAAACAGCGACGAACACTGAAGCTTTCTTT.

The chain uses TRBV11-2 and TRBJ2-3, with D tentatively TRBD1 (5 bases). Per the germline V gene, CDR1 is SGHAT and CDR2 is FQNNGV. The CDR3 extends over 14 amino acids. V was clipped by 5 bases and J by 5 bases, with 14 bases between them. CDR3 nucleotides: TGTGCCAGCAGCACCTCCAGGGTTCGAGATACGCAGTATTTT. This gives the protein CASSTSRVRDTQYF.

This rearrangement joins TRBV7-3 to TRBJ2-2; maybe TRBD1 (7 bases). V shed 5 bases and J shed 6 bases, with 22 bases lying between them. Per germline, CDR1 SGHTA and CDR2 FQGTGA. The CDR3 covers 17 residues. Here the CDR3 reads CASSPRRDSLRAGELFF. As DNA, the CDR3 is TGTGCCAGCAGCCCGCGGCGGGACAGCCTTAGAGCCGGGGAGCTGTTTTTT.

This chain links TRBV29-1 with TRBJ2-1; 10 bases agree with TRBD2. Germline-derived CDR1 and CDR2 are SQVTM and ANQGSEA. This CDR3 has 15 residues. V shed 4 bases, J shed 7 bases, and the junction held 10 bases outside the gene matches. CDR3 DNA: TGCAGCGTTGTCCTGGGAGCGGGGGGGAGGAATGAGCAGTTCTTC. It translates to CSVVLGAGGRNEQFF.

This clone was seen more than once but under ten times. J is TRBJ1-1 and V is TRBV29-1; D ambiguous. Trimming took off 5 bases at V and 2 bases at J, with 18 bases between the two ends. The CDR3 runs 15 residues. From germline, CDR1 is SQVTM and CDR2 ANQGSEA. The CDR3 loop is CSVRPNRGGNTEAFF. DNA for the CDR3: TGCAGCGTTAGGCCAAATCGTGGCGGAAACACTGAAGCTTTCTTT.

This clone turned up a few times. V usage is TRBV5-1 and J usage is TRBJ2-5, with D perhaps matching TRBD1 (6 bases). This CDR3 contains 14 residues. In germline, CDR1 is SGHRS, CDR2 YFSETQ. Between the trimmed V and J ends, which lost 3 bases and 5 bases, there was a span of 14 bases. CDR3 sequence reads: CASSSGTTSETQYF. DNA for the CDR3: TGCGCCAGCAGCTCCGGGACAACCTCCGAGACCCAGTACTTC.

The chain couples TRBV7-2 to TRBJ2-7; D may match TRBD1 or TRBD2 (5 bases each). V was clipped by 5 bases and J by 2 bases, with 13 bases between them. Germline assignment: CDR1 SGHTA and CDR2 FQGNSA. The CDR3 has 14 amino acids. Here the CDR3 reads CASSPGGRPYEQYF. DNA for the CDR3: TGTGCCAGCAGCCCTGGGGGTAGGCCCTACGAGCAGTACTTC.

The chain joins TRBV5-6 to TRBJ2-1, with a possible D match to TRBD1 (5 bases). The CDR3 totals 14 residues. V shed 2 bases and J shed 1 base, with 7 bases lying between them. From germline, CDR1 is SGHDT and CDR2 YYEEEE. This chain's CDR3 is CASSLWTSYNEQFF. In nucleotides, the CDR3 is TGTGCCAGCAGCTTATGGACATCCTACAATGAGCAGTTCTTC.

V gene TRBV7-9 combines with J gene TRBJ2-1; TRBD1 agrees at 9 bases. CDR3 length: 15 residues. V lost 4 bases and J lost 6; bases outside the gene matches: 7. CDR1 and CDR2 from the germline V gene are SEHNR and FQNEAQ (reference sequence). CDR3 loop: CASSSGTGYSNEQFF. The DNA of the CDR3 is TGTGCCAGCAGCTCCGGGACAGGGTACTCCAATGAGCAGTTCTTC.

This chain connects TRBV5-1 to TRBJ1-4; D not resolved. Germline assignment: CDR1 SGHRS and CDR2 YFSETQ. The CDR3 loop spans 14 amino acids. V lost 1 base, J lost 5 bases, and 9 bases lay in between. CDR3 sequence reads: CASSLTAENEKLFF. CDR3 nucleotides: TGCGCCAGCAGCTTGACAGCGGAGAATGAAAAACTGTTTTTT.

The CDR3 DNA is TGTGCCAGCAGCCTGTGGACAGGGGGATATAATTCACCCCTCCACTTT. Its translation is CASSLWTGGYNSPLHF. J is TRBJ1-6 and V is TRBV5-6; TRBD1 agrees at 10 bases. From germline, CDR1 is SGHDT and CDR2 YYEEEE. The CDR3 is 16 residues long. With 4 bases clipped from V and 4 bases from J, the junction kept 5 bases outside the gene matches.

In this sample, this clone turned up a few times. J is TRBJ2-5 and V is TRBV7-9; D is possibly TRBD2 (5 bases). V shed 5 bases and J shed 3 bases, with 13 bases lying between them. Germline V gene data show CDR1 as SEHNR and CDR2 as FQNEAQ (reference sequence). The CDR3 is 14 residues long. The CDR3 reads CASSHGSGKETQYF. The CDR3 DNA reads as TGTGCCAGCAGCCACGGATCGGGGAAAGAGACCCAGTACTTC.

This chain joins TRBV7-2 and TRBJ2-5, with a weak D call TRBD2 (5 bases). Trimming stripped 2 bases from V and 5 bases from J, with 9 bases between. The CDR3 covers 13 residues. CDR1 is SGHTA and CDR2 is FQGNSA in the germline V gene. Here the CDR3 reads CASSLRPGETQYF. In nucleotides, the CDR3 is TGTGCCAGCAGCTTAAGGCCGGGGGAGACCCAGTACTTC.

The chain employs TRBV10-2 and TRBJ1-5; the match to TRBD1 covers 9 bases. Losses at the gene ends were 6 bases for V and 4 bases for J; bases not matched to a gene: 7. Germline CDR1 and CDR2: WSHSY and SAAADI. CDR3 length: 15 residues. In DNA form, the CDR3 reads TGCGCCAGCAGCGAGAGGACAGGGGAAAATCAGCCCCAGCATTTT. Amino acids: CASSERTGENQPQHF.

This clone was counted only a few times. The CDR3 DNA sequence: TGTGCCAGCAGCTTAGGTGCGGGGGAGGCTTTCTTT. Amino acids: CASSLGAGEAFF. The V call is TRBV7-9, the J call TRBJ1-1, with D perhaps TRBD1 (5 bases). Germline CDR1 and CDR2: SEHNR and FQNEAQ (reference sequence). The CDR3 sequence is 12 residues long. Trimming removed 1 base from V and 11 bases from J, with 11 bases in between.

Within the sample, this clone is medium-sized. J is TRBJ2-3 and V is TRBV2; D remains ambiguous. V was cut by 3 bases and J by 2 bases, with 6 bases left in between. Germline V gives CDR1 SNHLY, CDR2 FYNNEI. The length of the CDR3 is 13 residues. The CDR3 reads CASSEPFTDTQYF. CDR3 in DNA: TGTGCCAGCAGTGAGCCCTTCACAGATACGCAGTATTTT. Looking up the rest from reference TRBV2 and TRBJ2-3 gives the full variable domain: EPEVTQTPSHQVTQMGQEVILRCVPISNHLYFYWYRQILGQKVEFLVSFYNNEISEKSEIFDDQFSVERPDGSNFTLKIRSTKLEDSAMYFCASSEPFTDTQYFGPGTRLTVL.

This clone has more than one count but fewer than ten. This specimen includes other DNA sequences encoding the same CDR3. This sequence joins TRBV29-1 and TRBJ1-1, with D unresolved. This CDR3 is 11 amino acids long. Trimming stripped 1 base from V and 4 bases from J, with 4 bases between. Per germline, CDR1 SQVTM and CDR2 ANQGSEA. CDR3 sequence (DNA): TGCAGCGTTGAAGGGGTCACTGAAGCTTTCTTT. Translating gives CSVEGVTEAFF.

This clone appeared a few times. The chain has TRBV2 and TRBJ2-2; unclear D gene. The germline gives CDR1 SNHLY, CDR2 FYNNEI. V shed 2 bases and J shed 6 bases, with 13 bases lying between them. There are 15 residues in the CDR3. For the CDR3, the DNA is TGTGCCAGCAGTGAACGGACCTTTAACGCCGGGGAGCTGTTTTTT. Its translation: CASSERTFNAGELFF. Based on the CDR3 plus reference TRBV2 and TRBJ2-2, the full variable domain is EPEVTQTPSHQVTQMGQEVILRCVPISNHLYFYWYRQILGQKVEFLVSFYNNEISEKSEIFDDQFSVERPDGSNFTLKIRSTKLEDSAMYFCASSERTFNAGELFFGEGSRLTVL.

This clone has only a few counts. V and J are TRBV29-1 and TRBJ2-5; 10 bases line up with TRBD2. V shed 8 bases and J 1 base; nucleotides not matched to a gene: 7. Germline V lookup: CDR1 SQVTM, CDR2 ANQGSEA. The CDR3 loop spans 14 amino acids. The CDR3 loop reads CSPPSGGSQETQYF. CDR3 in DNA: TGCAGCCCTCCTAGCGGGGGATCCCAAGAGACCCAGTACTTC.